This T cell receptor beta chain was documented in a study of monozygotic twins with inflammatory bowel disease. The study's findings and limits: Repertoire similarity was not found to differ between concordant and discordant twins, possibly from limited power. Added variability in patient repertoires may stem from differing immunosuppressive treatments.

The UMIs contained a 6-nucleotide sample barcode. They were added by template switching during cDNA synthesis. No DNA is given; TCRdb re-called the 5' RACE reads and lists each CDR3 protein once. Its table records approximately 400,000 distinct CDR3 sequences. Regarding this clonotype: The antigen remains unidentified.

CDR1 MDHEN and CDR2 SYDVKM come from the germline V gene. This CDR3 contains 13 residues. This clonotype originated in a human donor with ulcerative colitis or Crohn's disease, or a healthy co-twin of an affected twin (not recorded which). Sample: blood. The J gene is TRBJ1-5, the V gene TRBV28; the TCRdb call, TRBD1, lacks DNA for checking. CDR3 in amino acids: CASVSGASQPQHF.